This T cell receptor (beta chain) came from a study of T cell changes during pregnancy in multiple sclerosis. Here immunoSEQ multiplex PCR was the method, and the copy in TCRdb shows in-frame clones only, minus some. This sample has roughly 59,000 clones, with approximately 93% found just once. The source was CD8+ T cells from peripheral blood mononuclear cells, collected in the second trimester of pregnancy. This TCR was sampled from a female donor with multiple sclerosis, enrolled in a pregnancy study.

For the CDR3, the DNA is TGTGCCAGTAGTATCCCGGGAGTGAACACTGAAGCTTTCTTT. Translated, it gives CASSIPGVNTEAFF. The chain couples TRBV19 to TRBJ1-1; D not resolved. Germline lookup yields CDR1 LNHDA and CDR2 SQIVND (reference sequence). V gave up 3 bases and J gave up 0 bases, with 8 bases separating them. The CDR3 is 14 amino acids. The full variable domain, in which reference TRBV19 and TRBJ1-1 provide the parts outside the CDR3, is DGGITQSPKYLFRKEGQNVTLSCEQNLNHDAMYWYRQDPGQGLRLIYYSQIVNDFQKGDIAEGYSVSREKKESFPLTVTSAQKNPTAFYLCASSIPGVNTEAFFGQGTRLTVV.